One sample yielded the 5 T cell receptor beta chains listed below, sequenced in a study of T-cell reconstitution after alpha-beta-depleted transplantation in children. TCRbeta library preparation incorporated unique molecular identifiers. A single record per CDR3 protein comes from TCRdb applying MiXCR to the PCR reads. The sample includes about a million distinct CDR3 sequences, under 30% of them seen just once. Sequencing was performed on PBMCs, mostly from graft donor cells, taken 360 days after TCRalphabeta/CD19-depleted stem cell transplant. Source of these receptors: a boy under two years old who had a stem cell transplant for SCID, so the T cells may come from the graft donor.

This clonotype was observed many times. The chain is built from TRBV5-1 and TRBJ2-1, with 7 bases identical to TRBD2. Germline V gene lookup returns CDR1 SGHRS and CDR2 YFSETQ. V lost 4 bases to trimming and J lost 8 bases; unmatched junction nucleotides: 9. The CDR3 is made up of 14 amino acids. The CDR3 sequence is CASSPLRAGDEQFF. CDR3 coding DNA: TGCGCCAGCAGCCCATTACGGGCGGGGGATGAGCAGTTCTTC.

This clonotype has a handful of counts. The rearrangement uses TRBV20-1 and TRBJ2-5; D unresolved. V lost 6 bases and J lost 3, with 23 bases in between. This CDR3 spans 16 amino acids. Per the germline V gene, CDR1 is DFQATT and CDR2 is SNEGSKA (reference sequence). The CDR3 protein is CSAPTPGTRPKETQYF. The CDR3 bases are TGCAGTGCCCCTACACCAGGAACGAGGCCGAAAGAGACCCAGTACTTC.

The V gene is TRBV4-3, the J gene TRBJ1-6; D is unresolved. CDR1 and CDR2 from the germline V gene are LGHNA and YSLEER. V lost 3 bases and J 9 bases, leaving 9 bases between the germline ends. The CDR3 contains 13 residues. Here the CDR3 DNA reads TGCGCCAGCAGCCATGACACGAGTTCACCCCTCCACTTT. Encoded protein: CASSHDTSSPLHF.

The chain combines TRBV7-8 with TRBJ1-4; no clear D. This CDR3 comprises 15 residues. V lost 5 bases, J lost 5 bases, and 15 bases lay in between. The germline V gene has CDR1 SGHVS and CDR2 FQNEAQ. The CDR3 DNA is TGTGCCAGCAGCCCCCCCCGGGTCCCAAATGAAAAACTGTTTTTT. As protein: CASSPPRVPNEKLFF.

In DNA, the CDR3 is TGCAGTGCTTCAACGACCGGGACAGGGTTTTCACCCCTCCACTTT. Translating gives CSASTTGTGFSPLHF. The chain links TRBV20-1 to TRBJ1-6; TRBD1 matches 9 bases. The CDR3 consists of 15 residues. J lost 9 bases, V lost 5 bases, and 11 bases had no gene match. From germline, CDR1 is DFQATT and CDR2 SNEGSKA (reference sequence).